These 11 T cell receptor beta chains were sequenced from one sample in a study of blood T cell repertoires in COVID-19. Produced via immunoSEQ multiplex PCR; TCRdb's table is partial and in-frame only. Altogether 150,000 to 200,000 clones are present, roughly four fifths being singletons, with the ten largest covering about an eighth. Sequencing was done on a sample of PBMCs or T cells enriched from blood (not recorded which). These TCRs come from a man aged 35 to 55 who had recovered from COVID-19.

The CDR3 is CAWSPVYEQYF. The CDR3 DNA reads as TGTGCCTGGAGTCCAGTATACGAGCAGTACTTC. The rearrangement links TRBV30 to TRBJ2-7; D is uncertain. There are 11 residues in the CDR3. Germline lookup yields CDR1 GTSNPN and CDR2 SVGIG (reference sequence). Deletions cut 2 bases from V and 4 bases from J, with 6 bases between.

V and J are TRBV11-2 and TRBJ2-2; 8 nucleotides match TRBD2. The CDR3 runs 15 residues. CDR1 and CDR2 from the germline V gene are SGHAT and FQNNGV. The V gene end was trimmed by 0 bases and the J gene end by 6 bases; junction bases not matched to a gene: 3. The CDR3 coding sequence is TGTGCCAGCAGCTTAGAAAGCGGGAGCCCCGGGGAGCTGTTTTTT. Its translation is CASSLESGSPGELFF. Drawing the rest from reference TRBV11-2 and TRBJ2-2, the complete variable domain is EAGVAQSPRYKIIEKRQSVAFWCNPISGHATLYWYQQILGQGPKLLIQFQNNGVVDDSQLPKDRFSAERLKGVDSTLKIQPAKLEDSAVYLCASSLESGSPGELFFGEGSRLTVL.

V gene TRBV29-1 combines with J gene TRBJ1-3, with D hard to call. The CDR3 is 14 amino acids. The germline V and J ends were trimmed by 7 bases and 0 bases, with 13 bases remaining between them. CDR1 and CDR2 from the germline V gene are SQVTM and ANQGSEA. The CDR3 bases are TGCAGCGCCATCGGGAAAGCCTCTGGAAACACCATATATTTT. Translated: CSAIGKASGNTIYF.

The chain recombines TRBV4-3 with TRBJ2-1, with 8 nucleotides matching TRBD2. V was pared by 0 bases and J by 9 bases, with 13 bases of the junction left unmatched. Looked up from germline, CDR1 is LGHNA and CDR2 is YSLEER. The CDR3 is made up of 17 amino acids. The CDR3, as DNA: TGCGCCAGCAGCCAAGACATTGTGGGACTAGGGTTGGGTGAGCAGTTCTTC. This codes for CASSQDIVGLGLGEQFF.

The chain combines TRBV5-6 with TRBJ2-5, with D perhaps matching TRBD2 (6 bases). The length of the CDR3 is 13 residues. V gave up 7 bases and J gave up 4 bases, with 14 bases separating them. Germline CDR1 SGHDT, CDR2 YYEEEE. DNA of the CDR3: TGTGCCAGCCACACAGCCGGGGGAGAGACCCAGTACTTC. Protein sequence: CASHTAGGETQYF.

The J gene is TRBJ1-2, the V gene TRBV7-3, with D tentatively TRBD1 (5 bases). Deletions cut 2 bases from V and 2 bases from J, with 9 bases between. The CDR3 is made up of 14 amino acids. The V gene's germline CDR1 is SGHTA and CDR2 FQGTGA. CDR3 protein: CASSLGAGNYGYTF. CDR3 coding DNA: TGTGCCAGCAGCTTAGGGGCGGGGAACTATGGCTACACCTTC.

The chain has TRBV11-2 and TRBJ2-5; D is undetermined. Germline assignment: CDR1 SGHAT and CDR2 FQNNGV. Trimming took off 1 base at V and 4 bases at J, with 16 bases between the two ends. The CDR3 has 16 amino acids. Here the CDR3 reads CASSLGPVTPSETQYF. CDR3 coding DNA: TGTGCCAGCAGCTTAGGCCCCGTAACACCCTCAGAGACCCAGTACTTC.

This chain connects TRBV4-3 to TRBJ1-2; D possibly corresponds to TRBD1 (5 bases). This CDR3 comprises 17 residues. CDR1 and CDR2 from the germline V gene are LGHNA and YSLEER. The V end lost 0 bases, the J end lost 5 bases, and 19 bases lay between the germline ends. The CDR3: CASSQDFPRGLRYGYTF. The CDR3 coding sequence is TGCGCCAGCAGCCAAGATTTTCCCCGGGGACTCCGGTATGGCTACACCTTC.

The chain employs TRBV4-2 and TRBJ1-1; 10 bases agree with TRBD1. J lost 2 bases, V lost 4 bases, and 1 base had no gene match. CDR1 is LGHNA and CDR2 is YNFKEQ in the germline V gene. CDR3 length equals 14 residues. CDR3 sequence: CASSRTGGNTEAFF. CDR3 bases: TGTGCCAGCAGCCGGACAGGGGGAAACACTGAAGCTTTCTTT.

The chain's CDR3 is CASSSLPPAGGPMDEQFF. CDR3 bases: TGCGCCAGCAGCTCCCTACCCCCGGCGGGAGGGCCTATGGATGAGCAGTTCTTC. V usage is TRBV5-1 and J usage is TRBJ2-1; 9 bases map to TRBD2. Germline V gene data show CDR1 as SGHRS and CDR2 as YFSETQ. The V gene end was trimmed by 3 bases and the J gene end by 8 bases; junction bases not matched to a gene: 18. The CDR3 has 18 residues.

This clone was recorded once. V usage is TRBV4-3 and J usage is TRBJ2-7; D perhaps matches TRBD2 (6 bases). The CDR3 has 13 residues. CDR1 is LGHNA, CDR2 YSLEER, per germline. V was cut by 1 base and J by 12 bases, with 16 bases left in between. CDR3: CASSQAEGGAGYV. The CDR3 region has the DNA TGCGCCAGCAGCCAAGCGGAGGGCGGTGCGGGGTACGTC.